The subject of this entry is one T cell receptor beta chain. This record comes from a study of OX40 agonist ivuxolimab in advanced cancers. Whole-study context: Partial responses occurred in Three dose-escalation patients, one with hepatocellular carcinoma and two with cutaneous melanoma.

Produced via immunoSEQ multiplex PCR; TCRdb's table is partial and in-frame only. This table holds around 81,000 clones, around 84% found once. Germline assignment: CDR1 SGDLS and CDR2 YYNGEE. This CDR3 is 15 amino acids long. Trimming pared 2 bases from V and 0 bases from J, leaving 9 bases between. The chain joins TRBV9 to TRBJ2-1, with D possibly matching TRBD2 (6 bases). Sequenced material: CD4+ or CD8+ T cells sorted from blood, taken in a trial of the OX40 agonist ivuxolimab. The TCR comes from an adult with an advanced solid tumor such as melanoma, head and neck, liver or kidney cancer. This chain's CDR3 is CASSVLGSSYNEQFF. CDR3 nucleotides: TGTGCCAGCAGCGTTCTCGGGAGCTCCTACAATGAGCAGTTCTTC.